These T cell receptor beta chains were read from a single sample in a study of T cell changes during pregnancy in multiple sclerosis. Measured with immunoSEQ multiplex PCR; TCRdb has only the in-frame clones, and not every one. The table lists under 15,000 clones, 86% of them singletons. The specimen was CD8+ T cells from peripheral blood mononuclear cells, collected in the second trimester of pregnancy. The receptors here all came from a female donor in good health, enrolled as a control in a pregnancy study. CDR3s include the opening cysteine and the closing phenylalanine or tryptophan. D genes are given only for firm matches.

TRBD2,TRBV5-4,CASSSGTLAGDTNTGELFF
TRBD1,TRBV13,CASRGQGSTEAFF
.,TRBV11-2,CASSFDSYEQYF
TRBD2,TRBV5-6,CASSRGVTWADTQYF
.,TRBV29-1,CSVEGEPLDEQFF
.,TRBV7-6,CASSLGQTGELFF
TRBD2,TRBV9,CASSLGLGSDEQYF
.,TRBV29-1,CSVEGVPGEPSYEQYF
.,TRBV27,CASSSDRNTEAFF
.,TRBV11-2,CASSLGENEQFF
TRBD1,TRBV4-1,CASSQDGTGSRQPQHF
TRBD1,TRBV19,CASSLHRDSKGELFF
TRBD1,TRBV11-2,CASSWTGDPYGYTF
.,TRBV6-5,CASSYGGAGDTQYF
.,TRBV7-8,CASSLELVMDTEAFF
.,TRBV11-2,CASSLGRADTQYF
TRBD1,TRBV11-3,CASSPGDRPLGDTEAFF
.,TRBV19,CASARGTEAFF
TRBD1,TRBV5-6,CASEGQGSEAFF
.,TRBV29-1,CSVEGSGVGYTF
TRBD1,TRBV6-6,CASRGDSQQQPQHF
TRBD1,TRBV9,CASSTSGQATNEKLFF
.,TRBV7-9,CASSPEGNAEAFF
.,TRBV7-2,CASSLNGATAKNIQYF
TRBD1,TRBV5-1,CASSLADRGEVEQFF
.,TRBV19,CASSIPAEADTEAFF
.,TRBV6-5,CASSGRTEAFF
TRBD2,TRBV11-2,CASAWTSSYEQYF
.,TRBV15,CATSRDRGNTGELFF
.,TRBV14,CASSQGRASYEQYF
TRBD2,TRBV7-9,CASSLGEGDIYEQYF
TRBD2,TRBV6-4,CASSVPDASGRAAEQFF
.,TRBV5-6,CASSFTGTEAFF
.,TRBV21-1,CASKGRGYGYTF
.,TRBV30,CAWSFTGTTEAFF
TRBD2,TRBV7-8,CASSLGAGGGNEQFF
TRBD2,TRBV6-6,CASSHGLDNRSEQFF
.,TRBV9,CASSVGGTVYEQYF
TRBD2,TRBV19,CATHTGERGQQYF